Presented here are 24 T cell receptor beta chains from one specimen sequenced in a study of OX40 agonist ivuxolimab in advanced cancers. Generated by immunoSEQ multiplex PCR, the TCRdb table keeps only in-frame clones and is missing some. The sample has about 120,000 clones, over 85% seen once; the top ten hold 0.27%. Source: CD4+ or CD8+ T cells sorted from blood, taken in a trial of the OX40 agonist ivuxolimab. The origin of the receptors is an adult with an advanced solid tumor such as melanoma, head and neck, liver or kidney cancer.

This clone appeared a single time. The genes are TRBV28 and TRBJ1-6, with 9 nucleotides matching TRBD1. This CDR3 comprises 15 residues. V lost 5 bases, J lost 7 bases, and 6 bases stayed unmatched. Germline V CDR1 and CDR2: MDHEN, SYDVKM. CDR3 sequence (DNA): TGTGCCAGCAGTGGATCGACAGGGGGGAATTCACCCCTCCACTTT. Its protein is CASSGSTGGNSPLHF.

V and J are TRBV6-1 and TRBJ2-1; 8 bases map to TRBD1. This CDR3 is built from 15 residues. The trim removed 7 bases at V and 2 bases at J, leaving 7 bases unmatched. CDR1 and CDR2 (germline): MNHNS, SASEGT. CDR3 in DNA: TGTGCCAGCATCAGGCCCAGGGGGCCCTACAATGAGCAGTTCTTC. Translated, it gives CASIRPRGPYNEQFF.

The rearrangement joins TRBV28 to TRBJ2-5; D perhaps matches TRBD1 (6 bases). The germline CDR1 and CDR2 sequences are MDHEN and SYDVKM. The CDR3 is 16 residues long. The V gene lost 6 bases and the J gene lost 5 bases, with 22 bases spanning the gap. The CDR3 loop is CASRLIGTPVVETQYF. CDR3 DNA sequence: TGTGCCAGCAGGTTAATCGGGACACCCGTCGTGGAGACCCAGTACTTC. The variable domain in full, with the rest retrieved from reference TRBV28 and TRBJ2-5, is DVKVTQSSRYLVKRTGEKVFLECVQDMDHENMFWYRQDPGLGLRLIYFSYDVKMKEKGDIPEGYSVSREKKERFSLILESASTNQTSMYLCASRLIGTPVVETQYFGPGTRLLVL.

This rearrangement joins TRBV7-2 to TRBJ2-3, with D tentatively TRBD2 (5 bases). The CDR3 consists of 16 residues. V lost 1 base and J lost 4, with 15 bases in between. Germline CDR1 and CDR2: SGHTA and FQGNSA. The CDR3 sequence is CASSLGGVVSADTQYF. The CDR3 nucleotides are TGTGCCAGCAGCTTAGGGGGAGTGGTAAGCGCAGATACGCAGTATTTT. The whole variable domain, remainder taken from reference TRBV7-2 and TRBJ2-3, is GAGVSQSPSNKVTEKGKDVELRCDPISGHTALYWYRQSLGQGLEFLIYFQGNSAPDKSGLPSDRFSAERTGGSVSTLTIQRTQQEDSAVYLCASSLGGVVSADTQYFGPGTRLTVL.

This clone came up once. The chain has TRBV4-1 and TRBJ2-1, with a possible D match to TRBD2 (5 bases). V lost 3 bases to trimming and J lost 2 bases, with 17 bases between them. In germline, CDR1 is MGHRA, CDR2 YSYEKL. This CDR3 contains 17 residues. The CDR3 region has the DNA TGCGCCAGCAGCCATCTCACTGGACTCACGCCCTACAATGAGCAGTTCTTC. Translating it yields CASSHLTGLTPYNEQFF.

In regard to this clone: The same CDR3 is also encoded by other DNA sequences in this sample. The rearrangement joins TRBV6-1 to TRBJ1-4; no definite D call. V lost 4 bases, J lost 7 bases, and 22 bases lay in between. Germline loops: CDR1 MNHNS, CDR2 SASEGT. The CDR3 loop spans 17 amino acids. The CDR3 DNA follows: TGTGCCAGCAGTGTTGATAGGTGGCAGCGTCCTCGTGAAAAACTGTTTTTT. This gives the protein CASSVDRWQRPREKLFF.

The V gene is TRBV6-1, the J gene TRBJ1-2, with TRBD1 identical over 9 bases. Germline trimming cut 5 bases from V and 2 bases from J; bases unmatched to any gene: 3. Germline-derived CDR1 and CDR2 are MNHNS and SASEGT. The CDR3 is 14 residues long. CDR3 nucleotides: TGTGCCAGCAGTCGCGGGACAGGGAACTATGGCTACACCTTC. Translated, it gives CASSRGTGNYGYTF.

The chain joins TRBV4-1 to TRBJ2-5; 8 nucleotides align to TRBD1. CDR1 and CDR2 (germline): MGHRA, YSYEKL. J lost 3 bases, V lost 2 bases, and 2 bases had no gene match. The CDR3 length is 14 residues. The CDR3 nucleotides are TGCGCCAGCAGCCAACTACAGGGGGAAGAGACCCAGTACTTC. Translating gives CASSQLQGEETQYF.

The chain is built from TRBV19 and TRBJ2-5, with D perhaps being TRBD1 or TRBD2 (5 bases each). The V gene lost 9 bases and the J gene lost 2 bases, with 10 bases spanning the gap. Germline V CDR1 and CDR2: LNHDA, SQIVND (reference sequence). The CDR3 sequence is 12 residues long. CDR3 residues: CASGEGQETQYF. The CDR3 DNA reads TGTGCCAGCGGAGAGGGGCAAGAGACCCAGTACTTC.

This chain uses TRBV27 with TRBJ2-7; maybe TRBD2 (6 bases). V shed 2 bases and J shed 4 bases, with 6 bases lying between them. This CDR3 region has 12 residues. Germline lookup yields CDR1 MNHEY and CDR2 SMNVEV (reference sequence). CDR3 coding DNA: TGTGCCAGCAGTTTAGGGGGGTACGAGCAGTACTTC. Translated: CASSLGGYEQYF.

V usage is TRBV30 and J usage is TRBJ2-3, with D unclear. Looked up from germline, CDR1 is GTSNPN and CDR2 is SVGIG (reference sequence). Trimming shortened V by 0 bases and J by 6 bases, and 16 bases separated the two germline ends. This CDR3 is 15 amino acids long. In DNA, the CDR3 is TGTGCCTGGAGTGTACGGAGTAGGGTTCCGGATACGCAGTATTTT. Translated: CAWSVRSRVPDTQYF.

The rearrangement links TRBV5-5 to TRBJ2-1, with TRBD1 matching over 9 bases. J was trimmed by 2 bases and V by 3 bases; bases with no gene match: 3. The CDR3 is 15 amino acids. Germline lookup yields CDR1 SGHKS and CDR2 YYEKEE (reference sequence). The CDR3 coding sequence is TGTGCCAGCAGCTCCGGGACAGGGCCCTACAATGAGCAGTTCTTC. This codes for CASSSGTGPYNEQFF.

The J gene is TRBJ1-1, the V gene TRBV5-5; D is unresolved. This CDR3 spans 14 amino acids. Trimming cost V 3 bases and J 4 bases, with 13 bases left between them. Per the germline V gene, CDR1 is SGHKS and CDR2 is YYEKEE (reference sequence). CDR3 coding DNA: TGTGCCAGCAGCTGGGGAGGAGGGTCCACTGAAGCTTTCTTT. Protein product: CASSWGGGSTEAFF. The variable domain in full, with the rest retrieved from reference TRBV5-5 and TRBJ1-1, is DAGVTQSPTHLIKTRGQQVTLRCSPISGHKSVSWYQQVLGQGPQFIFQYYEKEERGRGNFPDRFSARQFPNYSSELNVNALLLGDSALYLCASSWGGGSTEAFFGQGTRLTVV.

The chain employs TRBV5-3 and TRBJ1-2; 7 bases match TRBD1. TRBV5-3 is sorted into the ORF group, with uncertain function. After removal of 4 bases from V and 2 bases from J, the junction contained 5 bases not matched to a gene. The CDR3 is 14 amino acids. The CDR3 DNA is TGTGCCAGAAGCACCCAGACAGGGAACTATGGCTACACCTTC. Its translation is CARSTQTGNYGYTF.

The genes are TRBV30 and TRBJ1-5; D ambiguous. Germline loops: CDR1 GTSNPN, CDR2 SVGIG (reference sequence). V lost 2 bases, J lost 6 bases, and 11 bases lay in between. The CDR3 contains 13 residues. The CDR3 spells CAWSSGVGQPQHF. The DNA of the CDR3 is TGTGCCTGGAGTTCTGGGGTGGGTCAGCCCCAGCATTTT. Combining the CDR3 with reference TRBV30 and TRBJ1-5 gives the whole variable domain SQTIHQWPATLVQPVGSPLSLECTVEGTSNPNLYWYRQAAGRGLQLLFYSVGIGQISSEVPQNLSASRPQDRQFILSSKKLLLSDSGFYLCAWSSGVGQPQHFGDGTRLSIL.

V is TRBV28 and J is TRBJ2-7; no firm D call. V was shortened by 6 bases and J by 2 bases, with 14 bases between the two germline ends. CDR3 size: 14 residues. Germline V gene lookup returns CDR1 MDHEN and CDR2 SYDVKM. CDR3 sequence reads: CASRASGSTYEQYF. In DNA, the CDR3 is TGTGCCAGCAGGGCGAGTGGGTCTACCTACGAGCAGTACTTC.

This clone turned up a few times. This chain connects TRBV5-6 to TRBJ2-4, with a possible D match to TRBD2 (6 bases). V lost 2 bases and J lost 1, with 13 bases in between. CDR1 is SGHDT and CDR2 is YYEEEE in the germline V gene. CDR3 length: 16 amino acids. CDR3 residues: CASSLGGLLAKNIQYF. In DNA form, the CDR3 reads TGTGCCAGCAGCTTAGGAGGGCTCCTGGCCAAAAACATTCAGTACTTC.

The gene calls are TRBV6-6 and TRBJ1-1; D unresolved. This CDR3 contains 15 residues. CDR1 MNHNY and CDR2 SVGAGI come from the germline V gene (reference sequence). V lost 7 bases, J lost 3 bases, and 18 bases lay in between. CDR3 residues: CASTRDREFDTEAFF. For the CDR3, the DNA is TGTGCCAGCACCCGCGACCGGGAGTTTGACACTGAAGCTTTCTTT.

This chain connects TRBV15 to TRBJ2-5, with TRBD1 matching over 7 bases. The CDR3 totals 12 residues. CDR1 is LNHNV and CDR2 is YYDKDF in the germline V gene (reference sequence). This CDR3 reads CATGTDFGTQYF. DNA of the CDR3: TGTGCGACCGGGACAGACTTTGGGACCCAGTACTTC. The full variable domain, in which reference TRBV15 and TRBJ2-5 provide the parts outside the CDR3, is DAMVIQNPRYQVTQFGKPVTLSCSQTLNHNVMYWYQQKSSQAPKLLFHYYDKDFNNEADTPDNFQSRRPNTSFCFLDIRSPGLGDTAMYLCATGTDFGTQYFGPGTRLLVL.

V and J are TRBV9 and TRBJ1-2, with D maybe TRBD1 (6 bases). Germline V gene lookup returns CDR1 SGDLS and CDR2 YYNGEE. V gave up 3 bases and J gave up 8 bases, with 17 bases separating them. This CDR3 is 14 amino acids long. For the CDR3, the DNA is TGTGCCAGCAGCGACCTCGAGGGGGGAGAGGGCTACACCTTC. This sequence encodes CASSDLEGGEGYTF. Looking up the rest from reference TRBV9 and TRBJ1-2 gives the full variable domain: DSGVTQTPKHLITATGQRVTLRCSPRSGDLSVYWYQQSLDQGLQFLIQYYNGEERAKGNILERFSAQQFPDLHSELNLSSLELGDSALYFCASSDLEGGEGYTFGSGTRLTVV.

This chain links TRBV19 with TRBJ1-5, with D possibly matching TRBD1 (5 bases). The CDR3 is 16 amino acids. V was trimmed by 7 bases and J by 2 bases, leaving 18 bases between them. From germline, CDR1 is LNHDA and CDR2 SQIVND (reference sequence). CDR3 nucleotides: TGTGCCAGTACGGGAACGGTTGGGGGAGGCAATCAGCCCCAGCATTTT. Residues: CASTGTVGGGNQPQHF.

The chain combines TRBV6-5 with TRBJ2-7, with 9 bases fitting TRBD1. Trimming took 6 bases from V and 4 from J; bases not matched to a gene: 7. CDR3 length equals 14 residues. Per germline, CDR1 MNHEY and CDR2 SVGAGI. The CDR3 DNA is TGTGCCAGCAGCCGGACAGGGGCGGCGTACGAGCAGTACTTC. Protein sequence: CASSRTGAAYEQYF.

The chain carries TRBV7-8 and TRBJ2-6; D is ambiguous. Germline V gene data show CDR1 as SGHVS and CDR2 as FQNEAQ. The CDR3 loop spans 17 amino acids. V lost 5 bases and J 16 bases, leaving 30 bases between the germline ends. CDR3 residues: CASSDAGPTKSGQRLTF. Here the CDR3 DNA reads TGTGCCAGCAGCGATGCCGGACCCACAAAGTCGGGCCAACGTCTGACTTTC.

This CDR3 is CASSFLRPGTGELFF. In DNA, the CDR3 is TGTGCCAGCAGCTTTCTGCGCCCCGGGACCGGGGAGCTGTTTTTT. The V gene is TRBV7-3, the J gene TRBJ2-2, with D uncertain. Between the trimmed V and J ends, which lost 3 bases and 5 bases, there was a span of 13 bases. The CDR3 is made up of 15 amino acids. Looked up from germline, CDR1 is SGHTA and CDR2 is FQGTGA. The full variable domain, rest sourced from reference TRBV7-3 and TRBJ2-2, is GAGVSQTPSNKVTEKGKYVELRCDPISGHTALYWYRQSLGQGPEFLIYFQGTGAADDSGLPNDRFFAVRPEGSVSTLKIQRTERGDSAVYLCASSFLRPGTGELFFGEGSRLTVL.